Listed here are 16 T cell receptor beta chains from one sample, sequenced in a study of blood T cell repertoires in COVID-19. Sequencing was performed with immunoSEQ multiplex PCR; in TCRdb, only in-frame clones are kept and a portion is missing. The sample consists of about 87,000 clones, more than 70% of them appearing once. Sequencing was performed on peripheral blood. These receptors came from a woman between 55 and 75 years old with acute or convalescent COVID-19.

The chain carries TRBV6-6 and TRBJ2-1, with D tentatively TRBD2 (5 bases). Germline V CDR1 and CDR2: MNHNY, SVGAGI (reference sequence). The CDR3 length is 14 residues. V was clipped by 5 bases and J by 3 bases, with 11 bases between them. CDR3 residues: CASSRSRDYNEQFF. The CDR3 DNA follows: TGTGCCAGCAGTCGATCCCGGGACTACAATGAGCAGTTCTTC.

This sequence joins TRBV10-3 and TRBJ2-1, with 7 bases lining up with TRBD1. CDR3 length: 14 residues. After removal of 10 bases from V and 4 bases from J, the junction contained 10 bases not matched to a gene. CDR1 ENHRY and CDR2 SYGVKD come from the germline V gene. DNA of the CDR3: TGTGCCACCACGGGACAGATCGAGTACAATGAGCAGTTCTTC. It is translated as CATTGQIEYNEQFF.

This clone was observed a handful of times. The chain combines TRBV7-2 with TRBJ2-5, with a weak D call TRBD2 (6 bases). V was shortened by 5 bases and J by 7 bases, with 17 bases between the two germline ends. In germline, CDR1 is SGHTA, CDR2 FQGNSA. CDR3 length: 14 residues. CDR3 protein: CASSGTPGVGTQYF. DNA of the CDR3: TGTGCCAGCAGCGGGACTCCCGGGGTGGGGACCCAGTACTTC.

The V and J genes are TRBV11-2 and TRBJ1-6; 9 nucleotides line up with TRBD1. There are 15 residues in the CDR3. Germline values: CDR1 SGHAT, CDR2 FQNNGV. Trimming took 5 bases from V and 10 from J; bases not matched to a gene: 9. DNA for the CDR3: TGTGCCAGCAGCCCCGTCCCGGGACAGGGATCACCCCTCCACTTT. Protein: CASSPVPGQGSPLHF.

The V call is TRBV7-9, the J call TRBJ1-6, with D perhaps TRBD1 (6 bases). The CDR3 length is 13 residues. Germline lookup yields CDR1 SEHNR and CDR2 FQNEAQ (reference sequence). The CDR3 bases are TGTGCTCACGGGAGGGGGGATAATTCACCCCTCCACTTT. Translating it yields CAHGRGDNSPLHF.

The chain couples TRBV12-1 to TRBJ2-3; TRBD2 is the table's D call, not checked against the DNA. TRBV12-1 is reported as a pseudogene. The CDR3 loop spans 17 amino acids. The CDR3 is CASSPLSGGGSTDTQYF. CDR3 nucleotide sequence: TGTGCCAGCAGCCCTCTCTCCGGCGGGGGGTCCACAGATACGCAGTATTTT.

In its sample, this clone was seen a few times. The gene calls are TRBV2 and TRBJ1-6, with 7 positions matching TRBD1. The CDR3 runs 15 residues. The V segment lost 4 bases and the J segment 8 bases; nucleotides outside the gene matches: 8. Germline V CDR1 and CDR2: SNHLY, FYNNEI. The CDR3 spells CASSARTGGDSPLHF. In nucleotides, the CDR3 is TGTGCCAGCAGTGCACGGACAGGAGGGGATTCACCCCTCCACTTT.

The genes are TRBV11-3 and TRBJ1-2; D is uncertain. V was trimmed by 4 bases and J by 8 bases, leaving 11 bases between them. Germline-derived CDR1 and CDR2 are SGHNT and YENEEA. The CDR3 spans 12 residues. The CDR3 DNA reads as TGTGCCAGCAGCTCCAGTGGTTGGGGCTACACCTTC. Its protein is CASSSSGWGYTF.

The rearrangement joins TRBV6-5 to TRBJ1-2, with D perhaps matching TRBD1 (6 bases). Looked up from germline, CDR1 is MNHEY and CDR2 is SVGAGI. The CDR3 totals 15 residues. Trimming stripped 1 base from V and 8 bases from J, with 17 bases between. This CDR3 is CASSYFQGRAEGYTF. As DNA, the CDR3 is TGTGCCAGCAGTTACTTCCAGGGGAGGGCCGAGGGCTACACCTTC.

The chain recombines TRBV5-1 with TRBJ2-7, with TRBD1 identical over 7 bases. Germline loops: CDR1 SGHRS, CDR2 YFSETQ. Trimming took 4 bases from V and 3 from J; bases not matched to a gene: 7. This CDR3 is built from 14 residues. In nucleotides, the CDR3 is TGCGCCAGCAGCCAGGACAGGAAGGACTACGAGCAGTACTTC. It codes for CASSQDRKDYEQYF.

V and J are TRBV6-5 and TRBJ1-2, with D perhaps matching TRBD1 (5 bases). Per the germline V gene, CDR1 is MNHEY and CDR2 is SVGAGI. V dropped 2 bases and J dropped 4 bases, with 17 bases sitting between them. This CDR3 contains 16 residues. The CDR3 here is CASSYLPHRGTYGYTF. CDR3 nucleotides: TGTGCCAGCAGTTACCTTCCTCACCGGGGGACCTATGGCTACACCTTC.

The rearrangement links TRBV5-1 to TRBJ2-2, with TRBD2 identical over 13 bases. Germline values: CDR1 SGHRS, CDR2 YFSETQ. With 2 bases clipped from V and 5 bases from J, the junction kept 3 bases outside the gene matches. This CDR3 contains 16 residues. The chain's CDR3 is CASSFGLAGATGELFF. Written as DNA, the CDR3 is TGCGCCAGCAGCTTTGGACTAGCGGGAGCGACCGGGGAGCTGTTTTTT.

V is TRBV5-1 and J is TRBJ2-3; tentatively, D is TRBD1 (6 bases). Germline CDR1 SGHRS, CDR2 YFSETQ. The CDR3 is made up of 15 amino acids. V lost 4 bases, J lost 2 bases, and 14 bases lay in between. Written as DNA, the CDR3 is TGCGCCAGCAGCCCACCGGGACACCACACAGATACGCAGTATTTT. Protein product: CASSPPGHHTDTQYF.

The chain links TRBV10-2 to TRBJ2-7, with TRBD2 identical over 9 bases. CDR3 length: 13 residues. CDR1 WSHSY and CDR2 SAAADI come from the germline V gene. With 6 bases clipped from V and 5 bases from J, the junction kept 5 bases outside the gene matches. CDR3 in DNA: TGCGCCAGCAGGTTAGCGGGAGTCGACGAGCAGTACTTC. This gives the protein CASRLAGVDEQYF.

V usage is TRBV5-1 and J usage is TRBJ1-6; 11 nucleotides align to TRBD1. Germline V lookup: CDR1 SGHRS, CDR2 YFSETQ. V dropped 5 bases and J dropped 8; count of bases not matched to a gene: 6. This CDR3 is built from 15 residues. The CDR3 protein is CASREGQGVYSPLHF. Here the CDR3 DNA reads TGCGCCAGCAGGGAGGGACAGGGGGTTTATTCACCCCTCCACTTT.

The gene calls are TRBV6-6 and TRBJ2-2, with 7 bases matching TRBD2. V was pared by 2 bases and J by 6 bases, with 9 bases of the junction left unmatched. The V gene's germline CDR1 is MNHNY and CDR2 SVGAGI (reference sequence). CDR3 length: 16 amino acids. CDR3 DNA sequence: TGTGCCAGCAGTTACCAAGCGGGACGTTCGGCCGGGGAGCTGTTTTTT. Translation: CASSYQAGRSAGELFF.